This T cell receptor beta chain was identified in a study of T cell responses to AZD1222 COVID-19 vaccine. Worth noting for this clone: Its target is unknown.

Generated by immunoSEQ multiplex PCR, the TCRdb table keeps only in-frame clones and is missing some. Here the sample spans under 150,000 clones, approximately 90% being singletons. Findings and caveats of the study: Spike was spanned by vaccine-associated CD4 TCRs, which were dominant at 160-218 and 743-854. A mostly white British donor set with more females was recruited, and clonal diversity was possibly underestimated. All repertoire sampling was performed exclusively after the peak T cell response. Seropositivity was recorded at baseline in only 6 or 7 AZD1222 recipients.

CDR3 length equals 15 residues. Germline V gene lookup returns CDR1 MNHEY and CDR2 SVGEGT. V was cut by 2 bases and J by 10 bases, with 18 bases left in between. The origin of this receptor is an adult in good health. Here the sequenced sample was peripheral blood, taken on day 0 of AZD1222 vaccination. V gene TRBV6-2 or TRBV6-3 combines with J gene TRBJ2-1; D gene uncertain. CDR3 in amino acids: CASSYLRTGVREQFF. CDR3 coding DNA: TGTGCCAGCAGTTACCTCCGGACCGGAGTTCGCGAGCAGTTCTTC.